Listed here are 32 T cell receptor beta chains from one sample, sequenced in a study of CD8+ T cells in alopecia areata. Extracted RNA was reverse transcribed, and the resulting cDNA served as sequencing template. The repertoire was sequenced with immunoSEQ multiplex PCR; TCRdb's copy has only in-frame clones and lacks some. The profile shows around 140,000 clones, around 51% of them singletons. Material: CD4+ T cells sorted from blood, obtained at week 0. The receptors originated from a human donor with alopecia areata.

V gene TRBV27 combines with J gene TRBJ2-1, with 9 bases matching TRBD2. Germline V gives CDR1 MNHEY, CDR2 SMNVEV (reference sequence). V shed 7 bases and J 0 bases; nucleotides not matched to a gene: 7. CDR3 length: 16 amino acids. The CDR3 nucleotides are TGTGCCAGCACCGGACTAGCGTCCAGCTCCTACAATGAGCAGTTCTTC. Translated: CASTGLASSSYNEQFF.

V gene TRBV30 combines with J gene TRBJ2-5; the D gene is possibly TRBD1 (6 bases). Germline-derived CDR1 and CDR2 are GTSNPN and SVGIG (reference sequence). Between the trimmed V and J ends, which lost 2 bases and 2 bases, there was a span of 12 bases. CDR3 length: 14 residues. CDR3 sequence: CAWSRPDRQETQYF. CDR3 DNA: TGTGCCTGGAGTCGACCGGACAGACAAGAGACCCAGTACTTC.

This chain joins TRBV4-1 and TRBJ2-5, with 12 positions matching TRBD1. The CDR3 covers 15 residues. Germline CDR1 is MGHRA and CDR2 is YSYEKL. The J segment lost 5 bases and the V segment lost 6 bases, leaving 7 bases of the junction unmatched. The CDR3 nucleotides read TGCGCCAGCAGTCATGGGACAGGGGGCCCCGAGACCCAGTACTTC. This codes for CASSHGTGGPETQYF.

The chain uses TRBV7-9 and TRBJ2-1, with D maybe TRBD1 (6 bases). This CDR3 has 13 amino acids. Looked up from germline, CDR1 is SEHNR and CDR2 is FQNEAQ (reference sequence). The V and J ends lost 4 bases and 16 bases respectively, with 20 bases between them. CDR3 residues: CASSSPGTSHVFF. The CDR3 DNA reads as TGTGCCAGCAGCTCCCCCGGGACAAGCCACGTTTTCTTC.

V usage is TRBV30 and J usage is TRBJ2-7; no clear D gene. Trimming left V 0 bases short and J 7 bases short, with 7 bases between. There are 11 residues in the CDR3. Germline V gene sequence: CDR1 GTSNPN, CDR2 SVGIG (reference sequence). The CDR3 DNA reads TGTGCCTGGAGTGTATTCGCGGAGCAGTACTTC. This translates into CAWSVFAEQYF.

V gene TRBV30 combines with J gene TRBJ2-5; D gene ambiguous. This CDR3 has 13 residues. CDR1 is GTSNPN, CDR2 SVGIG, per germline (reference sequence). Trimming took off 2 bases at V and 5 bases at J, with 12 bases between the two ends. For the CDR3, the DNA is TGTGCCTGGAGTTCGGATTTGGGCGAGACCCAGTACTTC. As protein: CAWSSDLGETQYF.

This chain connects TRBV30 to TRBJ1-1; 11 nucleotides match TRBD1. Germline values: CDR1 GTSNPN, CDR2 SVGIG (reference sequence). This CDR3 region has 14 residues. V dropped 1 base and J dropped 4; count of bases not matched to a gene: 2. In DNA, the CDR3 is TGTGCCTGGAGTGATGGGACAGGGGGCACTGAAGCTTTCTTT. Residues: CAWSDGTGGTEAFF.

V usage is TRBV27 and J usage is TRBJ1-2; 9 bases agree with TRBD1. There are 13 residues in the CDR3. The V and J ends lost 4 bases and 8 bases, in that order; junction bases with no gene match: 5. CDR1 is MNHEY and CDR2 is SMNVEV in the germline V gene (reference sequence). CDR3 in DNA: TGTGCCAGCAGTTCGACAGGGGGTCTGGGCTACACCTTC. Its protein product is CASSSTGGLGYTF.

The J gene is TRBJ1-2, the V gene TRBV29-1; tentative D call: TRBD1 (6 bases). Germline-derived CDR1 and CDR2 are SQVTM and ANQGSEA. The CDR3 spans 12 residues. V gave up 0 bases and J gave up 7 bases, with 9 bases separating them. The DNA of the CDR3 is TGCAGCGTTGAAGACAGGGGTGGTGGCTACACCTTC. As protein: CSVEDRGGGYTF. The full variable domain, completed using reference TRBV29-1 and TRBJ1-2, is SAVISQKPSRDICQRGTSLTIQCQVDSQVTMMFWYRQQPGQSLTLIATANQGSEATYESGFVIDKFPISRPNLTFSTLTVSNMSPEDSSIYLCSVEDRGGGYTFGSGTRLTVV.

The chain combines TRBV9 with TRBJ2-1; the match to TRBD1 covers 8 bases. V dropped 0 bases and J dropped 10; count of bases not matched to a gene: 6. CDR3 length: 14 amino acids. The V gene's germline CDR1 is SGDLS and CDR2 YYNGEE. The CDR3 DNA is TGTGCCAGCAGCGTAGGGTATCAGGGGGCGGAGCAGTTCTTC. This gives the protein CASSVGYQGAEQFF.

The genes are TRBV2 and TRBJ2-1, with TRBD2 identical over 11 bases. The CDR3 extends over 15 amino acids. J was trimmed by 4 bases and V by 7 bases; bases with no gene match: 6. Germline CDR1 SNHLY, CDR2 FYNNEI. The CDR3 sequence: CASTRLAGLYNEQFF. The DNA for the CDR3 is TGTGCCAGCACGCGACTAGCGGGACTATACAATGAGCAGTTCTTC. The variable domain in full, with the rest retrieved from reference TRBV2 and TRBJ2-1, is EPEVTQTPSHQVTQMGQEVILRCVPISNHLYFYWYRQILGQKVEFLVSFYNNEISEKSEIFDDQFSVERPDGSNFTLKIRSTKLEDSAMYFCASTRLAGLYNEQFFGPGTRLTVL.

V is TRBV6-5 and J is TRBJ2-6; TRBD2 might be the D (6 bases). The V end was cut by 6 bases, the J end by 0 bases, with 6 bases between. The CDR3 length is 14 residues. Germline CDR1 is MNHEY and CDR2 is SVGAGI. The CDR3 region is CASRRGSGANVLTF. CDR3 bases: TGTGCCAGCAGGCGGGGCTCTGGGGCCAACGTCCTGACTTTC.

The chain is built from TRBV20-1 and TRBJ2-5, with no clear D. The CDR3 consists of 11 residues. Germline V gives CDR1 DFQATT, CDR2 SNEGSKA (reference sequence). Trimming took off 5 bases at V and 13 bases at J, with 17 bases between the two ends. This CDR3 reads CSAALAGVGYF. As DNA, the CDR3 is TGCAGTGCTGCGTTGGCTGGAGTGGGGTACTTC.

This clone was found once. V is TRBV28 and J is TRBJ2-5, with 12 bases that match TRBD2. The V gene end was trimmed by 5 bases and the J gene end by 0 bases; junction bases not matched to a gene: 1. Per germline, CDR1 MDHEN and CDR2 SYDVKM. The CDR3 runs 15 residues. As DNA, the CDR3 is TGTGCCAGCAGTCGACTAGCGGGAGACCAAGAGACCCAGTACTTC. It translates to CASSRLAGDQETQYF.

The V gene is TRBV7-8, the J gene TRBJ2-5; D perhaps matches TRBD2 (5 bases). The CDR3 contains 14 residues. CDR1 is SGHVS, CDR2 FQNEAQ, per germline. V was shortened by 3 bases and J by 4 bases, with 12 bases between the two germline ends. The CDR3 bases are TGTGCCAGCAGCTTTGCGGGTGAGGTAGAGACCCAGTACTTC. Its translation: CASSFAGEVETQYF.

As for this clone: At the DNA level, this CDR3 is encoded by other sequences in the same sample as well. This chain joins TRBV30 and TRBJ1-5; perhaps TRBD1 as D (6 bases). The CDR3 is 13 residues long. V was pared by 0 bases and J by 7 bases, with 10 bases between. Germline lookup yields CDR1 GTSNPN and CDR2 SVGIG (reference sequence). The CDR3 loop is CAWSVQGGQPQHF. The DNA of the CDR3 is TGTGCCTGGAGTGTACAGGGCGGCCAGCCCCAGCATTTT.

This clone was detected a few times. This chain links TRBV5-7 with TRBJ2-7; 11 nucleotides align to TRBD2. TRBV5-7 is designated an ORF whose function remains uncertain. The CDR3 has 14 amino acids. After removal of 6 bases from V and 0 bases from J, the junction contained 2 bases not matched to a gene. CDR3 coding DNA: TGTGCCAGCATAACTAGCGGGAGCTCCTACGAGCAGTACTTC. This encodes CASITSGSSYEQYF.

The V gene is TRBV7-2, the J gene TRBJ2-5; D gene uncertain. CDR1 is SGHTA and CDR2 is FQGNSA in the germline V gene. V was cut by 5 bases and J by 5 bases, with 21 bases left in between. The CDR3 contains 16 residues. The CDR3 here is CASSPWTGISLETQYF. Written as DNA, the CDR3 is TGTGCCAGCAGCCCATGGACGGGTATTAGCCTGGAGACCCAGTACTTC.

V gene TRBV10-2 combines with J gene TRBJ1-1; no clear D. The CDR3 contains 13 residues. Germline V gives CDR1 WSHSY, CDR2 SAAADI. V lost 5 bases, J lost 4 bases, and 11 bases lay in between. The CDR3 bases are TGCGCCAGCAGTCCCGGGGTGGGCACTGAAGCTTTCTTT. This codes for CASSPGVGTEAFF.

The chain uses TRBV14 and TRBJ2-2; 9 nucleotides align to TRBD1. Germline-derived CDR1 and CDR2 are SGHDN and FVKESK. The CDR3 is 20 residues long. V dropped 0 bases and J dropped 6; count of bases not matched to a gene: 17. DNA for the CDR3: TGTGCCAGCAGCCAAGAACGGAGTGGGGGACAGGGCGCGTTGCCCGGGGAGCTGTTTTTT. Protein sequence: CASSQERSGGQGALPGELFF.

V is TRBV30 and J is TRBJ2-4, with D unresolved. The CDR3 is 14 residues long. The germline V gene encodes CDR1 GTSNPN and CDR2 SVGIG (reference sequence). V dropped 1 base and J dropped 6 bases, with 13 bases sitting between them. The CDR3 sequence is CAWSEGRERNIQYF. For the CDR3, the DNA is TGTGCCTGGAGTGAAGGGCGTGAGAGAAACATTCAGTACTTC.

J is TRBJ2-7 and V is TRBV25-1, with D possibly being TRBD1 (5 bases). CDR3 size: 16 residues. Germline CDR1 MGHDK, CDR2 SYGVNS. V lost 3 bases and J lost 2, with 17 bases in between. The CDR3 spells CASSDERITGTYEQYF. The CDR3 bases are TGTGCCAGCAGTGATGAAAGGATAACAGGAACCTACGAGCAGTACTTC.

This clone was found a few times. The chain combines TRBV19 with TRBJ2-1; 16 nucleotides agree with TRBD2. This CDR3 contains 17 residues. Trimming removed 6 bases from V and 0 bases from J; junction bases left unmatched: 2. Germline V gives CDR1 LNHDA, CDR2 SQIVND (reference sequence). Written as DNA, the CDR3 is TGTGCCAGTAGGGGACTAGCGGGAGGGAGCTCCTACAATGAGCAGTTCTTC. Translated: CASRGLAGGSSYNEQFF.

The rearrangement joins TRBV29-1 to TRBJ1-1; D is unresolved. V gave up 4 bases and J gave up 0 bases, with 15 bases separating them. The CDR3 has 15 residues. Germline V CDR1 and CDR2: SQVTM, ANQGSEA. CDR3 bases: TGCAGCGTTGGGCGAGTAGCCGCCATGAACACTGAAGCTTTCTTT. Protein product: CSVGRVAAMNTEAFF.

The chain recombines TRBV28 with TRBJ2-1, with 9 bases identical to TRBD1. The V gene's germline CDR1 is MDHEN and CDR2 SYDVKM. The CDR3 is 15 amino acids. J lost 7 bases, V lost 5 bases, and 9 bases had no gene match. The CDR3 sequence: CASSPPGTGLNEQFF. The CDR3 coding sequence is TGTGCCAGCAGTCCCCCCGGGACAGGGTTGAATGAGCAGTTCTTC.

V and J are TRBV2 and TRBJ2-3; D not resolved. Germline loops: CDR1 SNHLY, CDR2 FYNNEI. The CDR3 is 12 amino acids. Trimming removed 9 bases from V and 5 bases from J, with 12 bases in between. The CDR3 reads CASRLHRDTQYF. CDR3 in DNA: TGTGCCAGTAGGCTCCACCGAGATACGCAGTATTTT.

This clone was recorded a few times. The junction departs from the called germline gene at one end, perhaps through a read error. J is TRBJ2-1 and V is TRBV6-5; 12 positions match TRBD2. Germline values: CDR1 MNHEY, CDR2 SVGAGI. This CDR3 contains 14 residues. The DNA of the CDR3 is TGTGCCAGCACCACCAACGGGGGACTAGCGGGTTCAGTCTTC. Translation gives CASTTNGGLAGSVF.

The CDR3 sequence is CASSSLLAGSHEQYF. DNA for the CDR3: TGTGCCAGCAGTTCCTTACTAGCGGGATCGCACGAGCAGTACTTC. The chain uses TRBV28 and TRBJ2-7; the match to TRBD2 covers 10 bases. The CDR3 is 15 residues long. The germline gives CDR1 MDHEN, CDR2 SYDVKM. Trimming removed 4 bases from V and 5 bases from J; junction bases left unmatched: 8.

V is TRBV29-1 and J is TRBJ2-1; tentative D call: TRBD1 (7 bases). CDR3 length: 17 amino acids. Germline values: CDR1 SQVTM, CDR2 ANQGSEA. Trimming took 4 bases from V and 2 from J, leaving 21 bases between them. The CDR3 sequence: CSVGNRGGSNTYNEQFF. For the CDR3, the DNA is TGCAGCGTTGGGAACAGGGGAGGAAGCAATACCTACAATGAGCAGTTCTTC.

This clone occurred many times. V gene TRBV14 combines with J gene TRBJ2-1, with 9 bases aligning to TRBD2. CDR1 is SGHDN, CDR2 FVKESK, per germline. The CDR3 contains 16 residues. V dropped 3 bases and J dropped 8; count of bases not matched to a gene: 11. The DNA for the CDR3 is TGTGCCAGCAGCCACCTTAGCGGGAGATTGATAGATGAGCAGTTCTTC. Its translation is CASSHLSGRLIDEQFF.

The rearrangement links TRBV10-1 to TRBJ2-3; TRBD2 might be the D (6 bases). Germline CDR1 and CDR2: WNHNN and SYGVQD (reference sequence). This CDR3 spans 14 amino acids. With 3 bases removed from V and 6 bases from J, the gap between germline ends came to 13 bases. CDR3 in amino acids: CASSDRLEGDTQYF. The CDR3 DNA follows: TGCGCCAGCAGTGACCGACTAGAGGGGGATACGCAGTATTTT.

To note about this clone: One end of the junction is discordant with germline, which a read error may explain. CDR3 coding DNA: TGTGCCAACAGCGTTACCGGGACAGCCTACGAGCAGTACTTC. This encodes CANSVTGTAYEQYF. The chain has TRBV9 and TRBJ2-7, with 7 bases matching TRBD1. CDR1 is SGDLS and CDR2 is YYNGEE in the germline V gene. The CDR3 has 14 residues.